This T cell receptor (beta chain) was obtained from a study of beta chain features in type 1 diabetes (dated by TCRdb to 2017 to 2018). Looking at the study overall: Mean age, gender distribution, total cell number and subset yield did not differ between patients and healthy donors. Across all samples, approximately 100 million sorted cells were examined, and cell number per subset correlated strongly with RNA yield. The study compared the TCRB repertoires of sorted circulating CD4+ T cell subsets in recently diagnosed type 1 diabetes patients with those in matched healthy donors. Whereas all 30 or so donors provided naive and central memory subsets, regulatory and stem cell-like memory subsets were isolated from just 8 patients and roughly eight healthy donors.

Each donor gave one peripheral blood draw, averaging around 120 mL, which was collected into heparinised tubes. A BD FACSAria II and a panel including CD45RO, CCR7, CD25, CD127, CD95 and CD27 were used to sort naive, central memory, regulatory and stem cell-like memory CD4+ T cells. Purity was above 95% for every sorted population. PBMCs were separated immediately by Lymphoprep density gradient centrifugation and were stained directly, without being cultured. To minimize batch effects, samples were stained and sorted in pairs, one healthy donor with one patient per experiment. Comment on this clone: Its antigen is still unknown. Base qualities are not recorded, but no much larger clone differs from it by a single base.

For this chain, trimming is 4 bases at the V end and 7 bases at the J end, and the number of junction bases without a gene match is 7. According to the germline V gene, CDR1 reads SGDLS and CDR2 reads YYNGEE. The CDR3 measures 16 amino acids from cysteine to phenylalanine. Of all the DNA, just the CDR3 is kept, 48 bases in frame from base 1. Broad study findings and their caveats: PCR may preferentially amplify shorter templates, but because patient and control samples were amplified and corrected together, any resulting skew would affect both groups equally. Because cDNA was sequenced instead of genomic DNA, highly expressing activated cells could be over-represented, though the groups showed no difference in activation or CD3 levels. Patients with type 1 diabetes made fewer insertions and deleted more nucleotides at VDJ recombination sites, implying thymic rearrangement abnormalities. Because small numbers of individuals were included in the HLA sub-analyses, any influence of HLA type on TCRB rearrangement was left unresolved. Type 1 diabetes patients showed a moderate but significant shortening of TCRB CDR3 length in all four CD4+ subsets. The naive, central memory and regulatory TCRB repertoires appeared to resemble one another more closely among patients than among healthy donors.

The entire amount of isolated RNA was reverse transcribed using the High Capacity cDNA Reverse Transcription Kit, so the sequenced TCRB transcripts were expressed ones. Deep immunoSEQ sequencing was applied to naive, central memory and regulatory T cell samples, giving an average of roughly 3.5 million total reads per sample. After sorted cells were lysed in RLT buffer, RNA was extracted with DNase-treated RNeasy Micro or Mini kits, with the choice depending on cell number. Each cell subset was processed separately to prevent cross-contamination, with patient and healthy donor samples processed together. The immunoSEQ multiplex PCR was used to amplify TCRB sequences from cDNA, generating 87-bp fragments that spanned the CDR3 region. The amplicons were sequenced using the Illumina HiSeq platform. Per the authors' processing: Synthetic template baselines were used to correct PCR bias computationally, reads within Hamming distance 2 were collapsed, and singletons that could not be merged were discarded. By aligning reads against IMGT, V, D and J genes, CDR3 length, and insertions or deletions at six rearrangement sites were assigned. Within each subset, clonotype counts were normalized to sorted cell number, after which true diversity and Gini coefficients were computed with the tcR R package. Repertoire sharing was quantified using the overlap coefficient calculated on TCRB nucleotide sequences. Out-of-frame TCRB sequences from naive cells were analyzed to stand in for the pre-selection repertoire. Imported from immuneACCESS, the table was reduced by TCRdb to in-frame sequences with V and J called. These copies leave out some clones; in studies compared against another copy, an unresolved V gene accounts for under half, and the cause of the remainder is not known. That table supplies the V and J calls and clone size; D and trimming were determined from the DNA. For this sample the table gives about 470,000 clones, of which approximately 30% were detected only once. The leading ten clones occupy around 0.065% of the sample.

The sample consisted of naive CD4+ T cells from blood. Read against the paper, the sample's cell subset or site label means: true naive CD4+ T cells. The rearrangement combines TRBV9 with TRBJ2-5, with 16 junctional bases fitting TRBD2. This sequence was found in a man between 18 and 35 years old in good health. The CDR3 is CASSPTGTSGRVTQYF. The bases are TGTGCCAGCAGCCCTACTGGGACTAGCGGGAGGGTGACCCAGTACTTC.